The entry that follows covers one T cell receptor beta chain sequence. What it binds is unknown. The sample originates from a study of response to subunit inactivated influenza vaccine. Each CDR3 protein gets one entry after TCRdb re-called the RT-PCR reads with MiXCR. This table holds 860,000 or so distinct CDR3 sequences, over 20% found once. Germline loops: CDR1 DFQATT, CDR2 SNEGSKA (reference sequence). After removal of 3 bases from V and 5 bases from J, the junction contained 6 bases not matched to a gene. The CDR3 totals 15 residues. Study-level results: Each seasonal influenza vaccination recruits few new T cells, the authors suggested.

The receptor's source is a man in his fifties who received an inactivated influenza vaccine. The source was PBMCs from blood, collected approximately 5 days after vaccination. V gene TRBV20-1 combines with J gene TRBJ2-3; 12 bases are shared with TRBD2. The CDR3 protein is CSARASGGAGDTQYF. In DNA, the CDR3 is TGCAGTGCTAGGGCTAGCGGGGGGGCGGGAGATACGCAGTATTTT.